This note documents a single T cell receptor (gamma chain) sequence. Its matching antigen is unknown. This sample was included in a study of Vδ1+ human thymocytes. Study-level points and caveats: In the thymus, TRG and TRD repertoires looked highly polyclonal with Gaussian CDR3 lengths.

The template was reverse-transcribed extracted RNA. CDR3 amplicons came from multiplex PCR with pooled V-gene forward and constant-region reverse primers. TCRdb redid the clone calls on the multiplex PCR reads with CATT. The sample records about 27,000 gamma-chain clones, around 20% being singletons. The CDR3 is 14 residues long. With 0 bases clipped from V and 10 bases from J, the junction kept 12 bases outside the gene matches. The germline CDR1 and CDR2 sequences are GITISATS and ISYDGTV (reference sequence). The sorted cells were CD3+ Vdelta1+ Vdelta2- thymocytes from alphabeta-depleted thymus. The sample consisted of Vdelta1+ gamma-delta thymocytes from the thymus. Described subset: FACS-sorted CD3+ TCRalphabeta- TCRVdelta1+ TCRVdelta2- thymocytes. The rearrangement uses TRGV9 and TRGJ1 or TRGJ2. This receptor was taken from a boy under two years old who had congenital heart surgery. CDR3 protein: CALWEVQEPLKKLF. CDR3 in DNA: TGTGCCTTGTGGGAGGTGCAAGAGCCCCTCAAGAAACTCTTT.